A selection of T cell receptor beta chains follows, all from one sample in a study of T cell responses to AZD1222 COVID-19 vaccine. Profiled with immunoSEQ multiplex PCR; TCRdb holds only in-frame clones, not every one. Among 180,000 or so clones listed, almost 90% were seen once. The sequenced sample was peripheral blood, obtained on day 0 of AZD1222 vaccination. The origin of the receptors is an adult in good health. The CDR3 runs from the conserved cysteine through the conserved F or W. The order of the fields is clone size, J gene, V gene, CDR3 length, D gene, CDR3 protein, CDR3 DNA. The D gene is left open where the match is weak. Clone size is shown for a subset of rows, as once, few, many or a class of expanded clone.

abundance: -
j_gene: TRBJ2-7
v_gene: TRBV28
len: 14
d_gene: -
CDR3aa: CASSLFPKAHGQYF
CDR3nt: TGTGCCAGCAGTTTATTCCCAAAGGCTCATGGGCAGTACTTC

abundance: -
j_gene: TRBJ1-2
v_gene: TRBV4-2
len: 12
d_gene: -
CDR3aa: CASSLKAGGYTF
CDR3nt: TGTGCCAGCAGCCTGAAGGCTGGCGGCTACACCTTC

abundance: -
j_gene: TRBJ1-4
v_gene: TRBV5-1
len: 16
d_gene: -
CDR3aa: CASSSPGGATNEKLFF
CDR3nt: TGCGCCAGCAGCTCCCCCGGAGGGGCGACTAATGAAAAACTGTTTTTT

abundance: -
j_gene: TRBJ1-5
v_gene: TRBV7-2
len: 15
d_gene: -
CDR3aa: CASSFGGYSNQPQHF
CDR3nt: TGTGCCAGCAGCTTCGGGGGCTATAGCAATCAGCCCCAGCATTTT

abundance: -
j_gene: TRBJ2-7
v_gene: TRBV18
len: 13
d_gene: -
CDR3aa: CASSLMERHEQYF
CDR3nt: TGTGCCAGCTCACTTATGGAGAGGCACGAGCAGTACTTC

abundance: -
j_gene: TRBJ2-5
v_gene: TRBV9
len: 15
d_gene: TRBD2
CDR3aa: CASSLAAGGAETQYF
CDR3nt: TGTGCCAGCAGCTTGGCTGCGGGGGGGGCAGAGACCCAGTACTTC

abundance: -
j_gene: TRBJ2-5
v_gene: TRBV9
len: 14
d_gene: TRBD2
CDR3aa: CASSVVGGSETQYF
CDR3nt: TGTGCCAGCAGCGTAGTCGGGGGGAGTGAGACCCAGTACTTC

abundance: -
j_gene: TRBJ2-3
v_gene: TRBV19
len: 14
d_gene: -
CDR3aa: CASTATSSTDTQYF
CDR3nt: TGTGCCAGTACGGCGACGTCTAGCACAGATACGCAGTATTTT

abundance: -
j_gene: TRBJ2-3
v_gene: TRBV5-6
len: 17
d_gene: -
CDR3aa: CASSLVNAWGGTDTQYF
CDR3nt: TGTGCCAGCAGCTTGGTAAACGCGTGGGGGGGCACAGATACGCAGTATTTT

abundance: -
j_gene: TRBJ1-2
v_gene: TRBV28
len: 14
d_gene: TRBD1
CDR3aa: CASSLPDRAYGYTF
CDR3nt: TGTGCCAGCAGTTTACCGGACAGGGCTTATGGCTACACCTTC

abundance: -
j_gene: TRBJ1-1
v_gene: TRBV5-1
len: 15
d_gene: TRBD1
CDR3aa: CASSRPGQGRTEAFF
CDR3nt: TGCGCCAGCAGTAGACCGGGACAGGGTCGAACTGAAGCTTTCTTT

abundance: -
j_gene: TRBJ2-2
v_gene: TRBV7-3
len: 13
d_gene: -
CDR3aa: CASSRGLTGELFF
CDR3nt: TGTGCCAGCTCGCGGGGGCTCACCGGGGAGCTGTTTTTT

abundance: few
j_gene: TRBJ1-2
v_gene: TRBV7-9
len: 15
d_gene: -
CDR3aa: CASSLESGANYGYTF
CDR3nt: TGTGCCAGCAGCTTAGAGTCCGGGGCTAACTATGGCTACACCTTC

abundance: -
j_gene: TRBJ1-1
v_gene: TRBV5-5
len: 15
d_gene: -
CDR3aa: CASSLVPGDRTEAFF
CDR3nt: TGTGCCAGCAGCTTGGTACCAGGGGATCGCACTGAAGCTTTCTTT

abundance: -
j_gene: TRBJ2-7
v_gene: TRBV9
len: 13
d_gene: -
CDR3aa: CASSGGGAYEQYF
CDR3nt: TGTGCCAGCAGCGGAGGGGGGGCCTACGAGCAGTACTTC

abundance: -
j_gene: TRBJ1-6
v_gene: TRBV3-1/TRBV3-2
len: 15
d_gene: -
CDR3aa: CASSQARQGGSPLHF
CDR3nt: TGTGCCAGCAGCCAAGCGCGGCAGGGAGGTTCACCCCTCCACTTT

abundance: once
j_gene: TRBJ2-7
v_gene: TRBV5-1
len: 15
d_gene: -
CDR3aa: CASSLVGESSYEQYF
CDR3nt: TGCGCCAGCAGCTTGGTAGGGGAGAGCTCCTACGAGCAGTACTTC

abundance: -
j_gene: TRBJ1-5
v_gene: TRBV28
len: 15
d_gene: TRBD1
CDR3aa: CASNPPNRGLQPQHF
CDR3nt: TGTGCCAGCAACCCGCCGAACAGGGGGCTTCAGCCCCAGCATTTT

abundance: few
j_gene: TRBJ1-2
v_gene: TRBV6-5
len: 14
d_gene: -
CDR3aa: CASKNTLTNYGYTF
CDR3nt: TGTGCCAGCAAAAACACCCTTACTAACTATGGCTACACCTTC

abundance: -
j_gene: TRBJ2-2
v_gene: TRBV5-1
len: 14
d_gene: -
CDR3aa: CASSTSQGGGELFF
CDR3nt: TGCGCCAGCAGCACCTCACAGGGCGGCGGGGAGCTGTTTTTT

abundance: -
j_gene: TRBJ1-1
v_gene: TRBV18
len: 13
d_gene: -
CDR3aa: CASSPELDTEAFF
CDR3nt: TGTGCCAGCTCACCGGAACTAGACACTGAAGCTTTCTTT

abundance: few
j_gene: TRBJ1-3
v_gene: TRBV3-1/TRBV3-2
len: 15
d_gene: TRBD1
CDR3aa: CASSQRQGAGNTIYF
CDR3nt: TGTGCCAGCAGCCAGCGACAGGGGGCTGGAAACACCATATATTTT

abundance: once
j_gene: TRBJ2-1
v_gene: TRBV25-1
len: 14
d_gene: -
CDR3aa: CASSELREGYEQFF
CDR3nt: TGTGCCAGCAGTGAATTGAGAGAAGGTTATGAGCAGTTCTTC

abundance: -
j_gene: TRBJ2-7
v_gene: TRBV5-4
len: 14
d_gene: TRBD2
CDR3aa: CASSPDQRGVEQYF
CDR3nt: TGTGCCAGCAGTCCCGACCAACGGGGGGTCGAGCAGTACTTC

abundance: -
j_gene: TRBJ1-1
v_gene: TRBV3-1/TRBV3-2
len: 14
d_gene: -
CDR3aa: CASSQHTKDTEAFF
CDR3nt: TGTGCCAGCAGCCAACATACGAAGGACACTGAAGCTTTCTTT

abundance: few
j_gene: TRBJ2-1
v_gene: TRBV5-1
len: 14
d_gene: TRBD1
CDR3aa: CASSLWDRANEQFF
CDR3nt: TGCGCCAGCAGCCTATGGGACAGGGCCAATGAGCAGTTCTTC

abundance: once
j_gene: TRBJ2-7
v_gene: TRBV6-5
len: 13
d_gene: TRBD1
CDR3aa: CASRGQGADEQYF
CDR3nt: TGTGCCAGCAGGGGACAGGGGGCGGACGAGCAGTACTTC

abundance: -
j_gene: TRBJ2-1
v_gene: TRBV7-9
len: 15
d_gene: -
CDR3aa: CASSFKVQATNEQFF
CDR3nt: TGTGCCAGCAGCTTTAAGGTCCAGGCCACCAATGAGCAGTTCTTC

abundance: -
j_gene: TRBJ2-2
v_gene: TRBV6-5
len: 15
d_gene: -
CDR3aa: CASRGALLRSGELFF
CDR3nt: TGTGCCAGCAGAGGAGCCCTCCTAAGATCCGGGGAGCTGTTTTTT

abundance: once
j_gene: TRBJ1-2
v_gene: TRBV7-2
len: 14
d_gene: -
CDR3aa: CASSLRTDNYGYTF
CDR3nt: TGTGCCAGCAGCCTAAGGACGGATAACTATGGCTACACCTTC

abundance: -
j_gene: TRBJ1-5
v_gene: TRBV7-2
len: 17
d_gene: TRBD1
CDR3aa: CASSDPTGQGINQPQHF
CDR3nt: TGTGCCAGCAGCGACCCCACTGGACAGGGGATCAATCAGCCCCAGCATTTT

abundance: once
j_gene: TRBJ1-2
v_gene: TRBV6-1
len: 14
d_gene: TRBD1
CDR3aa: CASSEDRGRHGYTF
CDR3nt: TGTGCCAGCAGTGAAGACAGGGGGAGACATGGCTACACCTTC

abundance: -
j_gene: TRBJ2-3
v_gene: TRBV6-5
len: 12
d_gene: -
CDR3aa: CASRSTTDTQYF
CDR3nt: TGTGCCAGCCGATCGACCACAGATACGCAGTATTTT

abundance: -
j_gene: TRBJ1-1
v_gene: TRBV27
len: 14
d_gene: -
CDR3aa: CASTLISVNTEAFF
CDR3nt: TGTGCCAGCACCCTAATTTCGGTGAACACTGAAGCTTTCTTT

abundance: -
j_gene: TRBJ1-1
v_gene: TRBV12-5
len: 15
d_gene: -
CDR3aa: CASGAWTVQNTEAFF
CDR3nt: TGTGCTAGTGGTGCCTGGACAGTCCAGAACACTGAAGCTTTCTTT

abundance: -
j_gene: TRBJ1-6
v_gene: TRBV19
len: 16
d_gene: -
CDR3aa: CASSTLQGLATSPLHF
CDR3nt: TGTGCCAGTAGTACACTACAGGGCCTGGCTACTTCACCCCTCCACTTT

abundance: -
j_gene: TRBJ1-3
v_gene: TRBV6-2/TRBV6-3
len: 14
d_gene: -
CDR3aa: CASSSWTDRNTIYF
CDR3nt: TGTGCCAGCAGCTCCTGGACCGACCGGAACACCATATATTTT

abundance: -
j_gene: TRBJ1-1
v_gene: TRBV19
len: 14
d_gene: -
CDR3aa: CASSIDRRETEAFF
CDR3nt: TGTGCCAGTAGTATAGATAGGCGGGAAACTGAAGCTTTCTTT

abundance: -
j_gene: TRBJ2-3
v_gene: TRBV6-5
len: 14
d_gene: -
CDR3aa: CASSWGVNTDTQYF
CDR3nt: TGTGCCAGCAGTTGGGGGGTCAACACAGATACGCAGTATTTT

abundance: -
j_gene: TRBJ1-5
v_gene: TRBV12-3/TRBV12-4
len: 13
d_gene: -
CDR3aa: CASSLDGVRPQHF
CDR3nt: TGTGCCAGCAGTTTGGACGGGGTACGGCCCCAGCATTTT

abundance: -
j_gene: TRBJ2-7
v_gene: TRBV27
len: 16
d_gene: -
CDR3aa: CASSLKGGTASHEQYF
CDR3nt: TGTGCCAGCAGTTTAAAAGGGGGGACAGCGTCTCACGAGCAGTACTTC

abundance: -
j_gene: TRBJ1-4
v_gene: TRBV6-5
len: 16
d_gene: -
CDR3aa: CASSYYTGSTNEKLFF
CDR3nt: TGTGCCAGCAGTTACTATACAGGGTCAACTAATGAAAAACTGTTTTTT

abundance: -
j_gene: TRBJ1-2
v_gene: TRBV6-5
len: 13
d_gene: -
CDR3aa: CASRPRQVNGYTF
CDR3nt: TGTGCCAGCAGACCCAGACAGGTTAATGGCTACACCTTC

abundance: -
j_gene: TRBJ1-1
v_gene: TRBV6-1
len: 14
d_gene: TRBD1
CDR3aa: CASSELTGDTEAFF
CDR3nt: TGTGCCAGCAGTGAATTGACAGGGGACACTGAAGCTTTCTTT

abundance: -
j_gene: TRBJ2-5
v_gene: TRBV6-2/TRBV6-3
len: 14
d_gene: -
CDR3aa: CASSGEPLKETQYF
CDR3nt: TGTGCCAGCAGTGGGGAACCTCTGAAAGAGACCCAGTACTTC